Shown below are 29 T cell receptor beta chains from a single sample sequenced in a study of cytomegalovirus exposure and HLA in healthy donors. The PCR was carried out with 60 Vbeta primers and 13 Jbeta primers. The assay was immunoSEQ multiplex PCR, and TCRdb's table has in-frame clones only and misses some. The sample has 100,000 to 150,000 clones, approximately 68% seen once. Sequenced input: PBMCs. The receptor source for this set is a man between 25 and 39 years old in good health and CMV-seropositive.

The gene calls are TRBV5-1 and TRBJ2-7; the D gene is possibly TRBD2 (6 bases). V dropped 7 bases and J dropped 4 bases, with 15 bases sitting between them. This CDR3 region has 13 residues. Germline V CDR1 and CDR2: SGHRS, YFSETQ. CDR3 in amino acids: CASAGTGAYEQYF. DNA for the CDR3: TGCGCCAGCGCCGGGACTGGCGCTTACGAGCAGTACTTC.

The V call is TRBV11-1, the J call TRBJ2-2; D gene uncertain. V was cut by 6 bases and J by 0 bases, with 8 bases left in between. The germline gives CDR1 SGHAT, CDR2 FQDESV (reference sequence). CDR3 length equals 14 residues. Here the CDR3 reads CASSVTTNTGELFF. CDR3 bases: TGTGCCAGCAGTGTGACAACGAACACCGGGGAGCTGTTTTTT. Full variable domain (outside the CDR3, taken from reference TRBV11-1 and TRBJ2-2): EAEVAQSPRYKITEKSQAVAFWCDPISGHATLYWYRQILGQGPELLVQFQDESVVDDSQLPKDRFSAERLKGVDSTLKIQPAELGDSAMYLCASSVTTNTGELFFGEGSRLTVL.

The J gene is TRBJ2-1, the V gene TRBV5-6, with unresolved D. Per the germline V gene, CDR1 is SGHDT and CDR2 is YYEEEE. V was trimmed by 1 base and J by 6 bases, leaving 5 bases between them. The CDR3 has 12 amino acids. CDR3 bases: TGTGCCAGCAGCTTGTTGCGCAATGAGCAGTTCTTC. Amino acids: CASSLLRNEQFF.

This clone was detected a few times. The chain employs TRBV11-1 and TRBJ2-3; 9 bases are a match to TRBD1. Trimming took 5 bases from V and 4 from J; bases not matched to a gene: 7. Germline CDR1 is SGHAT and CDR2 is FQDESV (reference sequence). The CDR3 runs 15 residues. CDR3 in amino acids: CASSTRTGESDTQYF. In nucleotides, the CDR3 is TGTGCCAGCAGCACCCGGACAGGGGAATCAGATACGCAGTATTTT. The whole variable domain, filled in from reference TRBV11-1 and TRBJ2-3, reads EAEVAQSPRYKITEKSQAVAFWCDPISGHATLYWYRQILGQGPELLVQFQDESVVDDSQLPKDRFSAERLKGVDSTLKIQPAELGDSAMYLCASSTRTGESDTQYFGPGTRLTVL.

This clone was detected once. The chain's CDR3 is CASSPGGPYEQYF. The DNA of the CDR3 is TGTGCCAGCAGCCCGGGGGGACCCTACGAGCAGTACTTC. V is TRBV4-2 and J is TRBJ2-7, with 7 nucleotides matching TRBD2. The CDR3 sequence is 13 residues long. V shed 4 bases, J shed 2 bases, and the junction held 2 bases outside the gene matches. Germline assignment: CDR1 LGHNA and CDR2 YNFKEQ.

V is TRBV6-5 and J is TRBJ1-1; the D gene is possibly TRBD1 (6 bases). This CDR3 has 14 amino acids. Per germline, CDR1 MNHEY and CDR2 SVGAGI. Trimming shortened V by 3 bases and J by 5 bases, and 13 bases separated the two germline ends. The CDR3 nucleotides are TGTGCCAGCAGTTATCCAGGGGCGCGTACTGAAGCTTTCTTT. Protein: CASSYPGARTEAFF.

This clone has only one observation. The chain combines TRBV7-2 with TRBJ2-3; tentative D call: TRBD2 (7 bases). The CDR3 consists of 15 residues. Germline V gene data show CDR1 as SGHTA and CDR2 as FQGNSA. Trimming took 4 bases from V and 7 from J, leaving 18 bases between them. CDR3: CASSYRAGAENTQYF. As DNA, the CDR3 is TGTGCCAGCAGCTACAGGGCGGGGGCGGAGAATACGCAGTATTTT.

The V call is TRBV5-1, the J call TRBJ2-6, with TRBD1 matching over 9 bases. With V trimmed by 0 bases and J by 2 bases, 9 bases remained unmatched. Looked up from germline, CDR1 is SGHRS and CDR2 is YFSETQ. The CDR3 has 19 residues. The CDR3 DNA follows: TGCGCCAGCAGCTTGGAGGTTTGGGACAGGGATACTGGGGCCAACGTCCTGACTTTC. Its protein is CASSLEVWDRDTGANVLTF.

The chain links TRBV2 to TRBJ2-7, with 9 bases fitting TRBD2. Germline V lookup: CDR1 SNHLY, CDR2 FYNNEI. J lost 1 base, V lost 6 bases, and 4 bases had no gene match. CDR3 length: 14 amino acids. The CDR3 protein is CASSSLAGSYEQYF. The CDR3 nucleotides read TGTGCCAGCAGCTCTCTAGCGGGGTCCTACGAGCAGTACTTC.

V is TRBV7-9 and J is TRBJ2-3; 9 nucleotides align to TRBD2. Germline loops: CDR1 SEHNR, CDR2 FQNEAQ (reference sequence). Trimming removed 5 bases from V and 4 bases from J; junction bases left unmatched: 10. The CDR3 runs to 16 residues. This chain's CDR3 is CASSPGVAGVADTQYF. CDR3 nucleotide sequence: TGTGCCAGCAGCCCCGGGGTAGCGGGAGTGGCAGATACGCAGTATTTT. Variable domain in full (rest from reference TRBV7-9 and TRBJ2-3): DTGVSQNPRHKITKRGQNVTFRCDPISEHNRLYWYRQTLGQGPEFLTYFQNEAQLEKSRLLSDRFSAERPKGSFSTLEIQRTEQGDSAMYLCASSPGVAGVADTQYFGPGTRLTVL.

The CDR3 DNA reads TGTGCCAGCAGCTCGGTGACAGGGGGCGACGAAAAACTGTTTTTT. Protein product: CASSSVTGGDEKLFF. The rearrangement links TRBV11-2 to TRBJ1-4; 10 nucleotides agree with TRBD1. The CDR3 consists of 15 residues. The germline V gene has CDR1 SGHAT and CDR2 FQNNGV. J lost 8 bases, V lost 4 bases, and 7 bases had no gene match. Looking up the rest from reference TRBV11-2 and TRBJ1-4 gives the full variable domain: EAGVAQSPRYKIIEKRQSVAFWCNPISGHATLYWYQQILGQGPKLLIQFQNNGVVDDSQLPKDRFSAERLKGVDSTLKIQPAKLEDSAVYLCASSSVTGGDEKLFFGSGTQLSVL.

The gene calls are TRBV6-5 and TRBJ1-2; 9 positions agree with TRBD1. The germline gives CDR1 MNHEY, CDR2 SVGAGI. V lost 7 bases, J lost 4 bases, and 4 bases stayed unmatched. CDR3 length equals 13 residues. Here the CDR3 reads CASNTGGTYGYTF. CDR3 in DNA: TGTGCCAGCAATACAGGGGGCACCTATGGCTACACCTTC.

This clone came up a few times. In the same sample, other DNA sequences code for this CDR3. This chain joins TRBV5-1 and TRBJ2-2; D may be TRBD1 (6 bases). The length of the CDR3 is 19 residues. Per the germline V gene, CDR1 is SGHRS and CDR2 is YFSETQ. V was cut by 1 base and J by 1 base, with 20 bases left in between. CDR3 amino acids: CASSLWGRIAALNTGELFF. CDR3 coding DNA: TGCGCCAGCAGCTTGTGGGGGCGGATCGCAGCTTTGAACACCGGGGAGCTGTTTTTT. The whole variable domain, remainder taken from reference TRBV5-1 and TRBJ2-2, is KAGVTQTPRYLIKTRGQQVTLSCSPISGHRSVSWYQQTPGQGLQFLFEYFSETQRNKGNFPGRFSGRQFSNSRSEMNVSTLELGDSALYLCASSLWGRIAALNTGELFFGEGSRLTVL.

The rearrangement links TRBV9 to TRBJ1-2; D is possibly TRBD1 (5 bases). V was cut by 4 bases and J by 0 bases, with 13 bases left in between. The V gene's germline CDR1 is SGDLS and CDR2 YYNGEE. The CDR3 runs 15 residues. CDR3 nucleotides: TGTGCCAGCAGCCCGGGGGTTTTGGCTAACTATGGCTACACCTTC. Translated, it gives CASSPGVLANYGYTF.

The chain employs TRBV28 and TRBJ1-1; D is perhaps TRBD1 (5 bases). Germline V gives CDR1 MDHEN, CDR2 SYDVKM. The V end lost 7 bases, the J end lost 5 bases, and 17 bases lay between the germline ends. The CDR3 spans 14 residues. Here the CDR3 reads CASTQQGVVTEAFF. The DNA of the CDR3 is TGTGCCAGCACCCAGCAGGGCGTCGTGACTGAAGCTTTCTTT.

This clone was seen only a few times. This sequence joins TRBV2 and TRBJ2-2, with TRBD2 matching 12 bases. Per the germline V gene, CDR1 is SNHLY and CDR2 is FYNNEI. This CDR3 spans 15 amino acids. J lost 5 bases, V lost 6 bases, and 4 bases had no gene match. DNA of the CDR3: TGTGCCAGCAGGGGAGGACTAGCGGGAACCGGGGAGCTGTTTTTT. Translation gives CASRGGLAGTGELFF.

The CDR3 region is CASSSNRGYEQYF. The CDR3 DNA reads as TGTGCCAGCAGCTCGAACAGGGGCTACGAGCAGTACTTC. The V call is TRBV7-3, the J call TRBJ2-7; 7 bases are shared with TRBD1. The CDR3 sequence is 13 residues long. The ends lost 4 bases at V and 3 bases at J; junction bases unmatched: 3. CDR1 and CDR2 from the germline V gene are SGHTA and FQGTGA. The full variable domain, rest sourced from reference TRBV7-3 and TRBJ2-7, is GAGVSQTPSNKVTEKGKYVELRCDPISGHTALYWYRQSLGQGPEFLIYFQGTGAADDSGLPNDRFFAVRPEGSVSTLKIQRTERGDSAVYLCASSSNRGYEQYFGPGTRLTVT.

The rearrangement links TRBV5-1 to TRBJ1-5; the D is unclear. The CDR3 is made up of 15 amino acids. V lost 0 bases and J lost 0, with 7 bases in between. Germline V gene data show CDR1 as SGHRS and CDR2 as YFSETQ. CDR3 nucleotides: TGCGCCAGCAGCTTGGAAACAGATAGCAATCAGCCCCAGCATTTT. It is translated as CASSLETDSNQPQHF.

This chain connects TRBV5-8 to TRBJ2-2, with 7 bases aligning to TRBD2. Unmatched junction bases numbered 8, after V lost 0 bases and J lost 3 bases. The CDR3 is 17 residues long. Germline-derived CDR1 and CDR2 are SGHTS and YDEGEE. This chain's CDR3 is CASSLALAAKDTGELFF. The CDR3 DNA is TGTGCCAGCAGCTTGGCCCTAGCGGCGAAAGACACCGGGGAGCTGTTTTTT.

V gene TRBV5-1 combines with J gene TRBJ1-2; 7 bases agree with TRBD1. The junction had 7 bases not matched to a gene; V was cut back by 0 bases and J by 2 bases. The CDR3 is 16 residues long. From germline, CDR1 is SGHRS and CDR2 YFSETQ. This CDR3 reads CASSLDPPGQNYGYTF. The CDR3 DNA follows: TGCGCCAGCAGCTTGGACCCCCCGGGACAGAACTATGGCTACACCTTC.

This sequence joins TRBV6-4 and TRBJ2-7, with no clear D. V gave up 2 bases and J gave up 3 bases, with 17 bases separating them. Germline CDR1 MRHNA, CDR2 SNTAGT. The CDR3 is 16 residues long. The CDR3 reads CASSDAPRLISYEQYF. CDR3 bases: TGTGCCAGCAGTGACGCGCCTAGGCTTATTAGCTACGAGCAGTACTTC.

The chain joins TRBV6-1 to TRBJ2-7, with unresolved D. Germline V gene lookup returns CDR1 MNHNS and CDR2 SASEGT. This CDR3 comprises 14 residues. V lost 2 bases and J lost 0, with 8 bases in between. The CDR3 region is CASSEQASSYEQYF. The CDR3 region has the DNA TGTGCCAGCAGTGAACAGGCCAGCTCCTACGAGCAGTACTTC.

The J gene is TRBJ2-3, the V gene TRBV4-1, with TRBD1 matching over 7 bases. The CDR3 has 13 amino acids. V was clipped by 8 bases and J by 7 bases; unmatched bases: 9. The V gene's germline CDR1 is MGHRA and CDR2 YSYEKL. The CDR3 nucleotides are TGCGCCAGCGGCCTACAGGGGACAAATACGCAGTATTTT. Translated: CASGLQGTNTQYF.

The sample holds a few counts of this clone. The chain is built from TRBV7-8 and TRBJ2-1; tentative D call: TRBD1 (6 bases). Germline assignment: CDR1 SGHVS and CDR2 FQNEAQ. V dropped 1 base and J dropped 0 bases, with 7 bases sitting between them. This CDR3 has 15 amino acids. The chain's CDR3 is CASSLGRGSYNEQFF. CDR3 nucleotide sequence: TGTGCCAGCAGCTTAGGCAGGGGCTCCTACAATGAGCAGTTCTTC.

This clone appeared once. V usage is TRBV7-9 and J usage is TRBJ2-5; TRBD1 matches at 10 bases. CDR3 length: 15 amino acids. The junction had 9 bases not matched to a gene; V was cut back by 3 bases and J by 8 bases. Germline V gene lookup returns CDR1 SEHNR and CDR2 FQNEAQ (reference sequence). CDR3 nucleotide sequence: TGTGCCAGCAGCTTCCCCTCAGGACAGGGGGAAACCCAGTACTTC. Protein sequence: CASSFPSGQGETQYF.

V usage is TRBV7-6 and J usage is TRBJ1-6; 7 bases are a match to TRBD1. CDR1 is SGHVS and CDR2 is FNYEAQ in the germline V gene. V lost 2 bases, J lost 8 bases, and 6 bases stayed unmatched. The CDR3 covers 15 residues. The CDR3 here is CASSLSQGQHSPLHF. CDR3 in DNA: TGTGCCAGCAGCTTATCCCAGGGACAGCATTCACCCCTCCACTTT.

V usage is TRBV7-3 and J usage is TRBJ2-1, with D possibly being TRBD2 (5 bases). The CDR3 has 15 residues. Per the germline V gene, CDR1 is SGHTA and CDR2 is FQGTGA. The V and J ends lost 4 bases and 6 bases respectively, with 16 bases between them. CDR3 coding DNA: TGTGCCAGCAGCTGGGCGGGCCCACCCGGCAATGAGCAGTTCTTC. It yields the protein CASSWAGPPGNEQFF.

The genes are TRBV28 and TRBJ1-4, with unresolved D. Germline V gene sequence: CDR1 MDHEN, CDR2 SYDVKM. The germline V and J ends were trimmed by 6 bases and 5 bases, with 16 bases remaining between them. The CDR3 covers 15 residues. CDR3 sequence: CASRGSLPPNEKLFF. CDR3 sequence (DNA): TGTGCCAGCAGGGGGAGCCTCCCCCCCAATGAAAAACTGTTTTTT.

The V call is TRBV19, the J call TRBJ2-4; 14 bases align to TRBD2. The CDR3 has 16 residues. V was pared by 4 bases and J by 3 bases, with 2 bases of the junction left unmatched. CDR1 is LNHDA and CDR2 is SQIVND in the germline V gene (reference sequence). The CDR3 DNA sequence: TGTGCCAGTAGTAGGGGACTAGCGGGAGTCAAAAACATTCAGTACTTC. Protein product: CASSRGLAGVKNIQYF.